The clone carrying this T cell receptor beta chain was seen just once. Its specificity is not known. This entry is derived from a study of PD-1 blockade in classical Hodgkin lymphoma. Regarding the study as a whole: Newly diagnosed patients were said to have less baseline TCR diversity than healthy donors did.

The time point here: cycle 4 day 1 (C4D1), after 6 weeks of nivolumab. All patients experienced relapse after autologous stem cell transplantation, and brentuximab vedotin exposure was variable. Assay used: immunoSEQ multiplex PCR; TCRdb lists only in-frame clones, some missing. The sample contains approximately 44,000 clones, around 64% of which appear only once. The V gene lost 7 bases and the J gene lost 1 base, with 13 bases spanning the gap. The germline V gene has CDR1 MDHEN and CDR2 SYDVKM. The CDR3 sequence is 14 residues long. The sample was peripheral blood mononuclear cells (PBMCs), taken before the fourth cycle of nivolumab. This TCR was sampled from a human donor with classical Hodgkin lymphoma. The chain has TRBV28 and TRBJ1-1; a weak D match, TRBD1 (5 bases). In nucleotides, the CDR3 is TGTGCCAGCACAGGGCGCGCGGGGAACACTGAAGCTTTCTTT. Translating it yields CASTGRAGNTEAFF.